The 3 T cell receptor beta chains reported below all come from one sample, sequenced in a study of vaccination effects on CD4 cells after COVID-19 (dated by TCRdb to between 2021 and 2022). These receptors' antigens are unknown. Receptors were amplified or captured by the immunoSEQ multiplex PCR assay. TCRdb provides this immuneACCESS table in a form limited to in-frame rearrangements. Some clones are lacking; in checked studies, under half of them reflect an unresolved V gene, and why the rest are absent is not known. Counted in this sample were tens of thousands of clones; about two thirds of them appeared once. The ten largest clonotypes hold under 3.5% of the sample. The ViraFEST assay stimulated PBMC with viral peptide pools and then used TCR sequencing to identify antigen-specific CD4+ T cell clonotypes by expansion. After more than 9 days of culture, CD4+ T cells were isolated with the EasySep CD4+ T cell isolation kit. The absence of prior SARS-CoV-2 infection in healthy vaccine recipients was confirmed by negative nucleocapsid antibodies before and after vaccination.

The source material was CD4+ T cells from PBMCs cultured with SARS-CoV-2 spike peptides, sampled before COVID-19 vaccination. The cell subset or site label on this specimen signifies: SARS-CoV-2 spike overlapping peptide pool stimulation. The receptors come from a human donor who received a COVID-19 vaccine.

In its sample, this clone was seen a few times. This chain uses TRBV6-6 with TRBJ2-2, with D possibly matching TRBD2 (6 bases). CDR1 and CDR2 from the germline V gene are MNHNY and SVGAGI (reference sequence). The V end was cut by 7 bases, the J end by 0 bases, with 12 bases between. The CDR3 length is 15 residues. The CDR3 DNA follows: TGTGCCAGCAACCCCGGAGGGGCGAACACCGGGGAGCTGTTTTTT. Residues: CASNPGGANTGELFF.

There are a few counts of this clone. This chain uses TRBV7-9 with TRBJ2-5, with 10 nucleotides matching TRBD2. V lost 1 base and J lost 4; bases outside the gene matches: 3. The CDR3 has 15 residues. CDR1 and CDR2 (germline): SEHNR, FQNEAQ (reference sequence). CDR3 nucleotides: TGTGCCAGCAGCTTAGTACTAGCGGGACTAGAGACCCAGTACTTC. Amino acid sequence: CASSLVLAGLETQYF.

The chain has TRBV7-9 and TRBJ2-7, with D unclear. The CDR3 consists of 14 residues. Trimming removed 3 bases at V and 1 base at J, with 10 bases between. Germline V gene lookup returns CDR1 SEHNR and CDR2 FQNEAQ (reference sequence). For the CDR3, the DNA is TGTGCCAGCAGCTTTCGGCAGACATCCTACGAGCAGTACTTC. This codes for CASSFRQTSYEQYF.